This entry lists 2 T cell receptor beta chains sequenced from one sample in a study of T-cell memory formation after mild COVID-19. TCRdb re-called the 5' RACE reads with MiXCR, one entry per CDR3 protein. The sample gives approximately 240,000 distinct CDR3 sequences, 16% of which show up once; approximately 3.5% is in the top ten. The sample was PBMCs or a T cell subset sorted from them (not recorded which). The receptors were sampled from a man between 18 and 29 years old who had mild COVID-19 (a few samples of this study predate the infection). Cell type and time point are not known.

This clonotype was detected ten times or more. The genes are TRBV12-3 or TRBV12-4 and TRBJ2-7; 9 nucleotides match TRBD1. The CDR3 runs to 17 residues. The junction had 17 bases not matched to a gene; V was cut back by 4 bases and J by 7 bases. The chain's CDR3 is CASSSDRGDYTGWEQYF. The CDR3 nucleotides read TGTGCCAGCAGTTCCGACAGGGGGGACTATACCGGATGGGAGCAGTACTTC.

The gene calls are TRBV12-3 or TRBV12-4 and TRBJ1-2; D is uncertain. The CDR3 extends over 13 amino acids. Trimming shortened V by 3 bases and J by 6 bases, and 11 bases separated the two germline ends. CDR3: CASSFGPENGYTF. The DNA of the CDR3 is TGTGCCAGCAGTTTTGGTCCTGAGAATGGCTACACCTTC.